Listed below are T cell receptor beta chains from one sample, sequenced in a study of regulatory T cells in long-lasting Graves disease. One entry per CDR3 protein results from TCRdb running MiXCR on the multiplex PCR reads. Of 530,000 or so distinct CDR3 sequences in the sample, 15% to 20% were seen once. The same sample was also used in a study of T cells in Graves' hyperthyroidism and ophthalmopathy.

This material consisted of peripheral blood mononuclear cells (PBMCs), taken at new diagnosis, from a patient treated with antithyroid drugs. These receptors were collected from a man in his late teens or twenties with Graves disease. The CDR3 runs from the conserved cysteine through the conserved F or W. The D gene is left open where the match is weak. Only part of the rows carry a size: once, few, many, or a class if the clone is expanded.

j_gene	v_gene	d_gene	abundance	CDR3aa	CDR3nt
TRBJ2-4	TRBV30	-	many	CAWNLGLMMDIQYF	TGTGCCTGGAACCTAGGCCTTATGATGGACATTCAGTACTTC
TRBJ1-2	TRBV18	-	many	CASSGGGRTVNGYTF	TGTGCCAGCTCCGGAGGGGGGAGGACAGTCAATGGCTACACCTTC
TRBJ1-5	TRBV9	-	-	CASSVPSVGGDTQHF	TGTGCCAGCAGCGTCCCTAGCGTCGGGGGGGATACGCAGCATTTT
TRBJ1-2	TRBV5-4	-	few	CASSSTPGRGYTF	TGTGCCAGCAGTTCCACTCCCGGGCGAGGCTACACCTTC
TRBJ2-2	TRBV7-3	TRBD2	-	CASSPTSLPGYTGLAGGPGELFF	TGTGCCAGCAGCCCAACCTCACTTCCCGGCTATACGGGACTAGCGGGAGGGCCCGGGGAGCTGTTTTTT
TRBJ2-7	TRBV12-5	TRBD1	many	CASGLVMGQRLTQQYF	TGTGCTAGTGGTTTGGTAATGGGACAGAGGCTTACGCAGCAGTACTTC
TRBJ2-5	TRBV2	TRBD2	many	CASRGTSGSPETQYF	TGTGCCAGTCGGGGGACTAGCGGGAGCCCAGAGACCCAGTACTTC
TRBJ1-6	TRBV9	-	-	CASSVEVDGSPLHF	TGTGCCAGCAGCGTAGAGGTGGATGGTTCACCCCTCCACTTT
TRBJ2-1	TRBV5-4	TRBD2	-	CASSPPPAGALNEQFF	TGTGCCAGCAGCCCGCCCCCAGCGGGAGCCCTCAATGAGCAGTTCTTC
TRBJ2-6	TRBV15	TRBD1	few	CATSRDRGTGYSGANVLTF	TGTGCCACCAGCAGAGATCGCGGGACAGGATACTCTGGGGCCAACGTCCTGACTTTC
TRBJ1-4	TRBV20-1	-	many	CSVGPGDEKLFF	TGCAGTGTAGGTCCAGGGGATGAAAAACTGTTTTTT
TRBJ1-2	TRBV30	-	many	CAWIKGPTYYGYTF	TGTGCCTGGATAAAGGGACCGACGTACTATGGCTACACCTTC
TRBJ1-5	TRBV30	-	few	CAWSRTAQRDQPQHF	TGTGCCTGGAGCCGGACAGCCCAGCGCGATCAGCCCCAGCATTTT
TRBJ2-3	TRBV4-1	-	-	CASSQGEWDTQYF	TGCGCCAGCAGCCAAGGGGAGTGGGATACGCAGTATTTT
TRBJ1-6	TRBV27	-	many	CASSLSGPLHF	TGTGCCAGCAGTTTATCTGGACCCCTCCACTTT
TRBJ1-1	TRBV7-9	-	few	CASSLLVGTEAFF	TGTGCCAGCAGCTTACTGGTGGGCACTGAAGCTTTCTTT
TRBJ1-5	TRBV6-1	-	many	CASSEQVRNQPQHF	TGTGCCAGCAGTGAACAGGTTCGAAATCAGCCCCAGCATTTT
TRBJ1-1	TRBV11-2	-	many	CASSLVVGTEAFF	TGCGCCAGCAGCTTGGTAGTGGGGACTGAAGCTTTCTTT
TRBJ2-5	TRBV5-1	-	-	CASSLKGDLQETQYF	TGCGCCAGCAGCTTGAAAGGGGACCTCCAAGAGACCCAGTACTTC
TRBJ1-5	TRBV20-1	TRBD1	few	CSARDSRGDPDQPQHF	TGCAGTGCTAGAGATTCCAGGGGGGACCCCGATCAGCCCCAGCATTTT
TRBJ1-6	TRBV2	TRBD1	many	CASRDRVTNSPLHF	TGTGCCAGCAGAGACAGGGTTACGAATTCACCCCTCCACTTT
TRBJ2-1	TRBV25-1	-	-	CASSPNGGEQFF	TGTGCCAGCAGCCCCAATGGGGGGGAGCAGTTCTTC
TRBJ2-7	TRBV9	TRBD2	many	CASSRAGGPYEQYF	TGTGCCAGCAGCAGGGCGGGAGGGCCTTACGAGCAGTACTTC
TRBJ2-5	TRBV18	TRBD2	many	CASSPGGQETQYF	TGTGCCAGCAGCCCGGGGGGGCAAGAGACCCAGTACTTC
TRBJ2-1	TRBV19	-	few	CASSIRGGDTTYNEQFF	TGTGCCAGTAGTATAAGGGGAGGGGACACGACATACAATGAGCAGTTCTTC
TRBJ2-2	TRBV12-3/TRBV12-4	-	few	CTTLRRDTGELFF	TGTACCACCCTCCGGAGGGACACCGGGGAGCTGTTTTTT
TRBJ2-7	TRBV11-2	-	-	CASSLANSPLYEQYF	TGTGCCAGCAGCTTAGCCAACTCCCCCCTCTACGAGCAGTACTTC
TRBJ1-2	TRBV3-1	-	many	CASSQRGSAIIYGYTF	TGTGCCAGCAGCCAAAGAGGATCCGCTATTATCTATGGCTACACCTTC
TRBJ1-2	TRBV27	-	-	CASSERGAWGGYTF	TGTGCCAGCAGCGAAAGAGGGGCGTGGGGGGGCTACACCTTC
TRBJ2-7	TRBV12-3/TRBV12-4	-	many	CASGRGPGYEQYF	TGTGCCAGCGGACGGGGTCCAGGCTACGAGCAGTACTTC
TRBJ2-7	TRBV9	TRBD2	few	CASSVGLATEQYF	TGTGCCAGCAGCGTGGGACTAGCGACCGAGCAGTACTTC
TRBJ2-3	TRBV28	TRBD1	-	CASSPAGTGLLDTQYF	TGTGCCAGCAGTCCCGCCGGGACAGGGTTGTTAGATACGCAGTATTTT
TRBJ2-7	TRBV7-9	-	many	CASSAEASDYEQYF	TGTGCCAGCAGCGCCGAGGCTTCGGACTACGAGCAGTACTTC
TRBJ2-3	TRBV11-1	TRBD1	many	CASSSEARDRGKRWTQYF	TGTGCCAGCAGCTCAGAGGCCCGGGACAGGGGGAAGAGATGGACGCAGTATTTT
TRBJ1-1	TRBV24-1	-	few	CATSVTGTEAFF	TGTGCCACCAGTGTCACAGGGACTGAAGCTTTCTTT
TRBJ1-6	TRBV27	-	-	CASSPISYNSPLHF	TGTGCCAGCAGTCCCATATCCTATAATTCACCCCTCCACTTT
TRBJ2-5	TRBV6-1	TRBD2	many	CASRRSGGQETQYF	TGTGCCAGCAGGAGGAGCGGGGGCCAAGAGACCCAGTACTTC
TRBJ2-1	TRBV11-2	-	many	CASSLETTPANEQFF	TGTGCCAGCAGCTTAGAGACGACTCCGGCAAATGAGCAGTTCTTC
TRBJ2-2	TRBV20-1	-	-	CSAGERELFF	TGCAGTGCTGGGGAACGGGAGCTGTTTTTT
TRBJ2-1	TRBV30	TRBD2	-	CAWSSLAGGGNEQFF	TGTGCCTGGAGTTCACTAGCGGGAGGCGGTAATGAGCAGTTCTTC
TRBJ2-1	TRBV6-2/TRBV6-3	TRBD2	-	CASSLAGGLEQFF	TGTGCCAGCAGTCTAGCGGGAGGTCTTGAGCAGTTCTTC
TRBJ1-2	TRBV7-2	-	many	CASSPRRGNYGYTF	TGTGCCAGCAGCCCCCGTCGGGGGAACTATGGCTACACCTTC
TRBJ2-4	TRBV27	-	-	CASSPWGHNKNIQYF	TGTGCCAGCAGCCCTTGGGGGCATAACAAAAACATTCAGTACTTC
TRBJ2-7	TRBV5-1	TRBD2	many	CASSPTTSGYEQYF	TGCGCCAGCAGCCCGACGACTAGCGGCTACGAGCAGTACTTC
TRBJ1-1	TRBV3-1	-	few	CASSQDPATGTTEAFF	TGTGCCAGCAGCCAAGACCCAGCCACAGGGACTACTGAAGCTTTCTTT
TRBJ2-7	TRBV5-5	-	few	CASSPRQVGYEQYF	TGTGCCAGCAGCCCCCGCCAGGTCGGGTACGAGCAGTACTTC
TRBJ2-7	TRBV7-2	-	many	CASSFRDTSYEQYF	TGTGCCAGCAGTTTCCGGGACACTTCCTACGAGCAGTACTTC
TRBJ2-1	TRBV27	TRBD2	many	CASSSDAGLGPPEQFF	TGTGCCAGCAGTTCTGACGCGGGACTAGGGCCCCCTGAGCAGTTCTTC
TRBJ2-1	TRBV20-1	-	-	CSAGGITYNEQFF	TGCAGTGCTGGGGGAATTACCTACAATGAGCAGTTCTTC